The 26 T cell receptor beta chains in this list originate from one sample, sequenced in a study of T cells in Graves' hyperthyroidism and ophthalmopathy. TCR beta CDR3 regions were amplified from RNA transcripts. With the HTBI primer set, the TCR CDR3 went through a first round of RT-PCR. TCRdb called the multiplex PCR reads again in MiXCR, with one record for every CDR3 protein. The table records approximately 590,000 distinct CDR3 sequences, around a sixth of them present only once. The sequenced material came from blood. The source is a woman in her twenties or thirties with Graves' hyperthyroidism.

Many counts were recorded for this clonotype. The chain recombines TRBV7-2 with TRBJ2-7; D possibly uses TRBD1 or TRBD2 (6 bases each). Deletions cut 3 bases from V and 5 bases from J, with 20 bases between. CDR1 is SGHTA and CDR2 is FQGNSA in the germline V gene. The CDR3 spans 16 residues. CDR3 coding DNA: TGTGCCAGCAGCTTGAGTAGCGGACAGCCGCCGGACGAGCAGTACTTC. This sequence encodes CASSLSSGQPPDEQYF.

The table lists this clonotype with many counts. This chain links TRBV27 with TRBJ2-2, with a tentative D call TRBD2 (6 bases). The V gene's germline CDR1 is MNHEY and CDR2 SMNVEV (reference sequence). This CDR3 is built from 17 residues. Trimming stripped 5 bases from V and 4 bases from J, with 20 bases between. The CDR3 DNA follows: TGTGCCAGCAGTCCATCAAGTTCCGGGACTTTCACCGGGGAGCTGTTTTTT. Translating it yields CASSPSSSGTFTGELFF.

In this sample, this clonotype turned up many times. The chain is built from TRBV20-1 and TRBJ2-4; D uncertain. The CDR3 runs 13 residues. CDR1 and CDR2 (germline): DFQATT, SNEGSKA (reference sequence). The CDR3 coding sequence is TGCAGCGCATTTCTCATTCCTAAAAACATTCAGTACTTC. It codes for CSAFLIPKNIQYF.

This clonotype was counted at least ten times. J is TRBJ2-7 and V is TRBV7-2, with TRBD2 identical over 9 bases. V dropped 4 bases and J dropped 3; count of bases not matched to a gene: 7. Germline V gene sequence: CDR1 SGHTA, CDR2 FQGNSA. CDR3 length: 15 residues. The CDR3 nucleotides are TGTGCCAGCAGCTCCTATAGCGGGAGAGGCTACGAGCAGTACTTC. As protein: CASSSYSGRGYEQYF.

This rearrangement joins TRBV6-1 to TRBJ1-1; no clear D gene. The V end was cut by 6 bases, the J end by 4 bases, with 15 bases between. The CDR3 is 14 amino acids. Germline V gene data show CDR1 as MNHNS and CDR2 as SASEGT. In nucleotides, the CDR3 is TGTGCCAGCAGCCGCCCCACAGAACCCACTGAAGCTTTCTTT. The encoded protein is CASSRPTEPTEAFF.

CDR3 DNA sequence: TGTGCCAGCAGCGTAGACGCGCGTCTCACAGATACGCAGTATTTT. Amino acids: CASSVDARLTDTQYF. J is TRBJ2-3 and V is TRBV9; D is undetermined. Germline-derived CDR1 and CDR2 are SGDLS and YYNGEE. This CDR3 has 15 amino acids. V shed 0 bases and J shed 2 bases, with 10 bases lying between them.

This clonotype was picked up a small number of times. The rearrangement links TRBV10-3 to TRBJ2-7; D perhaps matches TRBD1 (6 bases). Germline lookup yields CDR1 ENHRY and CDR2 SYGVKD. Trimming pared 3 bases from V and 2 bases from J, leaving 14 bases between. CDR3 size: 15 residues. CDR3 residues: CAISERLTGPYEQYF. The CDR3 DNA reads TGTGCCATCAGTGAAAGGCTGACAGGTCCCTACGAGCAGTACTTC.

This clonotype was recorded a few times. The genes are TRBV6-1 and TRBJ2-3; 7 nucleotides line up with TRBD2. The V and J ends lost 5 bases and 0 bases, in that order; junction bases with no gene match: 8. Germline CDR1 MNHNS, CDR2 SASEGT. The CDR3 spans 16 residues. In DNA, the CDR3 is TGTGCCAGCAGTAACTCTGGCGGGAGCAGCACAGATACGCAGTATTTT. It yields the protein CASSNSGGSSTDTQYF.

In this sample, this clonotype turned up many times. The V and J genes are TRBV7-8 and TRBJ1-4; TRBD1 is a possible D gene (5 bases). Germline-derived CDR1 and CDR2 are SGHVS and FQNEAQ. Between the trimmed V and J ends, which lost 11 bases and 7 bases, there was a span of 23 bases. This CDR3 contains 15 residues. Here the CDR3 DNA reads TGTGCCTCGATGCTGAGTGGGGGATTGGGTGAAAAACTGTTTTTT. Protein product: CASMLSGGLGEKLFF. Full variable domain (rest looked up from reference TRBV7-8 and TRBJ1-4): GAGVSQSPRYKVAKRGQDVALRCDPISGHVSLFWYQQALGQGPEFLTYFQNEAQLDKSGLPSDRFFAERPEGSVSTLKIQRTQQEDSAVYLCASMLSGGLGEKLFFGSGTQLSVL.

This clonotype has ten or more counts. The V gene is TRBV12-3 or TRBV12-4, the J gene TRBJ1-6; a possible D gene is TRBD1 (5 bases). V was trimmed by 5 bases and J by 10 bases, leaving 15 bases between them. CDR3 length equals 14 residues. CDR3 amino acids: CASSNAGGVSPLHF. In DNA form, the CDR3 reads TGTGCCAGCAGTAACGCTGGGGGAGTATCACCCCTCCACTTT.

This clonotype has at least ten counts. The V gene is TRBV20-1, the J gene TRBJ2-1, with TRBD2 identical over 12 bases. Germline-derived CDR1 and CDR2 are DFQATT and SNEGSKA (reference sequence). The V gene end was trimmed by 4 bases and the J gene end by 3 bases; junction bases not matched to a gene: 7. The CDR3 extends over 16 amino acids. CDR3 region: CSAILRLAGVYNEQFF. Written as DNA, the CDR3 is TGCAGTGCTATCCTACGACTAGCGGGAGTCTACAATGAGCAGTTCTTC.

The chain links TRBV19 to TRBJ2-7; 7 bases map to TRBD1. Germline assignment: CDR1 LNHDA and CDR2 SQIVND (reference sequence). The CDR3 spans 14 residues. The V and J ends lost 5 bases and 2 bases, in that order; junction bases with no gene match: 6. Here the CDR3 reads CASSAGTVPYEQYF. The CDR3 bases are TGTGCCAGTAGTGCCGGGACAGTACCCTACGAGCAGTACTTC.

This clonotype has more than one count but fewer than ten. The V call is TRBV7-9, the J call TRBJ1-2; 7 bases line up with TRBD1. Looked up from germline, CDR1 is SEHNR and CDR2 is FQNEAQ (reference sequence). V trimming: 4 bases; J trimming: 3 bases; junction bases outside the gene matches: 8. This CDR3 has 15 amino acids. This chain's CDR3 is CASSSGTEVYYGYTF. The CDR3 nucleotides are TGTGCCAGCAGCTCGGGGACAGAAGTCTACTATGGCTACACCTTC.

Regarding this clonotype: This sequence may be a read error, since a much larger clone differs from it by one base. This chain connects TRBV11-3 to TRBJ2-2; D unclear. Per the germline V gene, CDR1 is SGHNT and CDR2 is YENEEA. The CDR3 loop spans 12 amino acids. CDR3 sequence (DNA): TGTGTCAGCAGCTTACGGCGAGGGGAGCTGTTTTTT. It yields the protein CVSSLRRGELFF.

This clonotype was picked up many times. The rearrangement links TRBV3-1 to TRBJ1-1; D is undetermined. V lost 1 base and J lost 1, with 10 bases in between. The germline V gene encodes CDR1 LGHDT and CDR2 YNNKEL (reference sequence). This CDR3 contains 15 residues. Here the CDR3 reads CASSQVGVGNTEAFF. The DNA of the CDR3 is TGTGCCAGCAGCCAAGTCGGGGTTGGGAACACTGAAGCTTTCTTT.

This clonotype has just a few counts. This sequence joins TRBV29-1 and TRBJ2-3; D perhaps matches TRBD2 (6 bases). The V gene's germline CDR1 is SQVTM and CDR2 ANQGSEA. There are 14 residues in the CDR3. Trimming pared 7 bases from V and 4 bases from J, leaving 18 bases between. CDR3 bases: TGCAGCGCCCGCCCGGGAGTTCTTGCAGATACGCAGTATTTT. It specifies CSARPGVLADTQYF.

In this sample, this clonotype turned up many times. The gene calls are TRBV20-1 and TRBJ1-2, with D unclear. Germline CDR1 is DFQATT and CDR2 is SNEGSKA (reference sequence). V lost 0 bases and J 4 bases, leaving 15 bases between the germline ends. CDR3 length: 15 residues. CDR3: CSARDSRFPLYGYTF. DNA of the CDR3: TGCAGTGCTAGAGATTCGAGGTTCCCCCTCTATGGCTACACCTTC.

This clonotype has a count of ten or more. The chain recombines TRBV6-2 or TRBV6-3 with TRBJ1-1, with D possibly TRBD1 on 6 matching bases. Germline V gives CDR1 MNHEY, CDR2 SVGEGT. The CDR3 is 17 residues long. Trimming removed 0 bases from V and 3 bases from J, with 17 bases in between. CDR3 in amino acids: CASSYSGHRAVDTEAFF. The CDR3 nucleotides read TGTGCCAGCAGTTACTCGGGTCACAGGGCGGTAGACACTGAAGCTTTCTTT.

This clonotype was found many times. The chain couples TRBV20-1 to TRBJ2-1; 13 bases agree with TRBD2. This CDR3 spans 15 amino acids. The V and J ends lost 3 bases and 6 bases, in that order; junction bases with no gene match: 5. Germline-derived CDR1 and CDR2 are DFQATT and SNEGSKA (reference sequence). CDR3 sequence (DNA): TGCAGTGCTAGCCTGGGACTAGCGGGGATCAATGAGCAGTTCTTC. This translates into CSASLGLAGINEQFF.

For the CDR3, the DNA is TGTGCCAGCAGCGTTGGGACTAGCGCCCAAGAGACCCAGTACTTC. It codes for CASSVGTSAQETQYF. The gene calls are TRBV9 and TRBJ2-5, with 10 nucleotides matching TRBD2. The CDR3 runs 15 residues. Germline CDR1 SGDLS, CDR2 YYNGEE. Losses at the gene ends were 2 bases for V and 1 base for J; bases not matched to a gene: 2.

This chain joins TRBV7-2 and TRBJ1-4, with no clear D. Germline-derived CDR1 and CDR2 are SGHTA and FQGNSA. CDR3 size: 16 residues. Deletions cut 3 bases from V and 4 bases from J, with 15 bases between. Written as DNA, the CDR3 is TGTGCCAGCAGCTTGGGCGGGGTGGGCCTTAATGAAAAACTGTTTTTT. Encoded protein: CASSLGGVGLNEKLFF.

This sequence joins TRBV6-2 or TRBV6-3 and TRBJ1-6; D is perhaps TRBD1 (5 bases). Trimming took 7 bases from V and 5 from J, leaving 9 bases between them. The CDR3 consists of 13 residues. The germline V gene has CDR1 MNHEY and CDR2 SVGEGT. CDR3 in amino acids: CASKWGDNSPLHF. The CDR3 coding sequence is TGTGCCAGCAAGTGGGGGGATAATTCACCCCTCCACTTT.

With respect to this clonotype: A much bigger clone sits one base away, suggesting this may be a read error. V gene TRBV6-1 combines with J gene TRBJ1-2, with 10 bases aligning to TRBD1. Germline CDR1 is MNHNS and CDR2 is SASEGT. This CDR3 comprises 14 residues. The CDR3 coding sequence is TGTGCCGGCAGGCGGACAGGGGGAGGCTATGGCTACACCTTC. This encodes CAGRRTGGGYGYTF.

This clonotype was seen many times. V gene TRBV28 combines with J gene TRBJ2-3, with TRBD2 matching over 15 bases. J was trimmed by 4 bases and V by 6 bases; bases with no gene match: 5. The CDR3 is 16 amino acids. Germline loops: CDR1 MDHEN, CDR2 SYDVKM. The DNA of the CDR3 is TGTGCCAGCAGCGTGGGACTAGCGGGAGGTGCAGATACGCAGTATTTT. It translates to CASSVGLAGGADTQYF.

This clonotype was found a few times. The chain carries TRBV19 and TRBJ2-1, with 11 bases identical to TRBD2. The germline V gene encodes CDR1 LNHDA and CDR2 SQIVND (reference sequence). This CDR3 has 20 amino acids. Germline trimming cut 5 bases from V and 0 bases from J; bases unmatched to any gene: 15. The CDR3 DNA is TGTGCCAGTAGTTCCCCCTCTAGCGGGAGGATGGGGAGCTCCTACAATGAGCAGTTCTTC. It translates to CASSSPSSGRMGSSYNEQFF. Using reference TRBV19 and TRBJ2-1 for the parts outside the CDR3, the full variable domain is DGGITQSPKYLFRKEGQNVTLSCEQNLNHDAMYWYRQDPGQGLRLIYYSQIVNDFQKGDIAEGYSVSREKKESFPLTVTSAQKNPTAFYLCASSSPSSGRMGSSYNEQFFGPGTRLTVL.

This clonotype was observed many times. This chain links TRBV12-3 or TRBV12-4 with TRBJ2-3; 9 nucleotides match TRBD2. The V segment lost 2 bases and the J segment 4 bases; nucleotides outside the gene matches: 4. The CDR3 is made up of 15 amino acids. The CDR3 region is CASSLILAGPDTQYF. CDR3 nucleotide sequence: TGTGCCAGCAGTTTAATTCTAGCGGGACCAGATACGCAGTATTTT.